A selection of T cell receptor beta chains follows, all from one sample in a study of cytomegalovirus exposure and HLA in healthy donors. Clones were read by immunoSEQ multiplex PCR, and TCRdb kept only the in-frame ones, dropping some. The sample comprises 150,000 to 170,000 clones, 65% to 90% of which are singletons, and around 24% rests with the top ten. Specimen: PBMCs. The origin of the receptors is a man aged 18 to 30 in good health and CMV-seropositive. CDR3s include the opening cysteine and the closing phenylalanine or tryptophan. The D gene is left open where the match is weak. For some rows the clone size is stated as once, few or many, or as a class when expanded; others skip it.

D,V,size,J,DNA,CDR3
-,TRBV19,-,TRBJ2-2,TGTGCCAGTAGTAGGGCAGCGAACACCGGGGAGCTGTTTTTT,CASSRAANTGELFF
-,TRBV30,-,TRBJ2-2,TGTGCCTGGAGTTTCTTGCGTACGCAAACCGGGGAGCTGTTTTTT,CAWSFLRTQTGELFF
-,TRBV7-7,-,TRBJ2-2,TGTGCCAGCAGCTTACAGCCGGGCACCGGGGAGCTGTTTTTT,CASSLQPGTGELFF
-,TRBV5-4,-,TRBJ1-1,TGTGCCAGCAGCCCGGGTCTGAGTAGGACTGAAGCTTTCTTT,CASSPGLSRTEAFF
-,TRBV12-5,-,TRBJ1-2,TGTGCTAGTGGTTTGGCCGTTGGTGGGGGGAACTATGGCTACACCTTC,CASGLAVGGGNYGYTF
TRBD1,TRBV10-2,once,TRBJ1-2,TGCGCCAGCAGTATTGGGACAGGGGAGACCTATAACTATGGCTACACCTTC,CASSIGTGETYNYGYTF
-,TRBV19,-,TRBJ1-2,TGTGCCAGTAGTATCAACAGGAATGGCTACACCTTC,CASSINRNGYTF
TRBD1,TRBV6-5,-,TRBJ1-2,TGTGCCAGCAGAGAGGTGACAGGGGGTTACTATGGCTACACCTTC,CASREVTGGYYGYTF
-,TRBV7-2,-,TRBJ2-7,TGTGCCAGCAGCTCCCCGGCGGGGATAATCCACGAGCAGTACTTC,CASSSPAGIIHEQYF
-,TRBV5-1,-,TRBJ2-1,TGCGCCAGCAGCTTGGGAGTCTACAATGAGCAGTTCTTC,CASSLGVYNEQFF
-,TRBV9,-,TRBJ2-1,TGTGCCAGCAGCCCCTCCGTAGCCGGTGAGCAGTTCTTC,CASSPSVAGEQFF
TRBD2,TRBV27,-,TRBJ2-7,TGTGCCAGCAGTCCTGTGGGGCGGGAGTTGTTTTACGAGCAGTACTTC,CASSPVGRELFYEQYF
-,TRBV18,-,TRBJ1-1,TGTGCCAGCTCACCACCGAAGCTTTCCGGGAGGATGGCTGAAGCTTTCTTT,CASSPPKLSGRMAEAFF
-,TRBV7-2,-,TRBJ2-5,TGTGCCAGCAGCTCCCGCCGAGCGGCCCAAGAGACCCAGTACTTC,CASSSRRAAQETQYF
-,TRBV29-1,-,TRBJ1-2,TGCAGCGTTCGAACAGGACAGCTTGGTGAGGGCTACACCTTC,CSVRTGQLGEGYTF
-,TRBV5-6,-,TRBJ1-2,TGTGCCAGCAGCTTGGCGGCAGGGCCTTCTTATGGCTACACCTTC,CASSLAAGPSYGYTF
TRBD2,TRBV18,-,TRBJ2-1,TGTGCCAGCTCAATGGTCGCGGGAGGGAGAGATGAGCAGTTCTTC,CASSMVAGGRDEQFF
-,TRBV7-3,-,TRBJ1-1,TGTGCCAGCAGCCATGGGACGGGAGGGACTGAAGCTTTCTTT,CASSHGTGGTEAFF
-,TRBV27,-,TRBJ2-7,TGTGCCAGCAGCAGGGTGGCGACTGGCCCCTACGAGCAGTACTTC,CASSRVATGPYEQYF
TRBD1,TRBV7-9,-,TRBJ1-1,TGTGCCAGCAGCTTCCAGGGGGCGAACACTGAAGCTTTCTTT,CASSFQGANTEAFF
-,TRBV29-1,-,TRBJ2-7,TGCAGCGTAGAGGGGACAAGTAGGAGCTCCTACGAGCAGTACTTC,CSVEGTSRSSYEQYF
-,TRBV9,-,TRBJ1-1,TGTGCCAGCAGCGGTCTGGGGGGTAAGTCCACTGAAGCTTTCTTT,CASSGLGGKSTEAFF
TRBD2,TRBV13,-,TRBJ2-7,TGTGCCAGCAGCCACGGACTAGCGGGAGCCCGCTACGAGCAGTACTTC,CASSHGLAGARYEQYF
TRBD2,TRBV5-1,once,TRBJ2-3,TGCGCCAGCAGCTTGGAGGTTTCGGGGGGACGAGATACGCAGTATTTT,CASSLEVSGGRDTQYF
-,TRBV15,-,TRBJ1-2,TGTGCCACCAGCAGAGATAGGCCAGGGGTCCCGGATGGCTACACCTTC,CATSRDRPGVPDGYTF
TRBD2,TRBV9,-,TRBJ2-5,TGTGCCAGCAGCGTACAGGCTAGCGGGACCAGGGAGACCCAGTACTTC,CASSVQASGTRETQYF
-,TRBV6-5,-,TRBJ2-7,TGTGCCAGCAGTCCTGGGGGGTTAGCCTACGAGCAGTACTTC,CASSPGGLAYEQYF
TRBD2,TRBV6-5,-,TRBJ2-7,TGTGCCAGCAGTTACTTTAGCGGCGGGAGTGGGTACGAGCAGTACTTC,CASSYFSGGSGYEQYF
TRBD2,TRBV7-3,-,TRBJ2-4,TGTGCCAGCAGCTTAGTGGGTGGGGCGGGAGCCCTACGAAACATTCAGTACTTC,CASSLVGGAGALRNIQYF
-,TRBV7-2,-,TRBJ1-5,TGTGCCAGCAGCTTAGGGGCGCTGAGCAATCAGCCCCAGCATTTT,CASSLGALSNQPQHF
-,TRBV19,-,TRBJ1-1,TGTGCCAGTAGTATAGCGAGTACGGCTGAAGCTTTCTTT,CASSIASTAEAFF
-,TRBV5-4,-,TRBJ2-7,TGTGCCAGCAGCTTGGACAGGTTCGGCTACGAGCAGTACTTC,CASSLDRFGYEQYF
TRBD2,TRBV6-5,-,TRBJ2-5,TGTGCCAGCAGTTATCTCAGCGGGAGGGCCCGAGAGACCCAGTACTTC,CASSYLSGRARETQYF
TRBD1,TRBV15,-,TRBJ2-5,TGTGCCACCAGCAGAGATCGTGTGACAGGGGACCAAGAGACCCAGTACTTC,CATSRDRVTGDQETQYF
TRBD1,TRBV15,-,TRBJ2-7,TGTGCCACGAGGACAGGGGGTTCCTACGAGCAGTACTTC,CATRTGGSYEQYF
TRBD2,TRBV6-6,-,TRBJ2-1,TGTGCCAGCAGTTACCCTTGGGACGCCGGGGAGGGGATGCAGTTCTTC,CASSYPWDAGEGMQFF
TRBD1,TRBV4-3,-,TRBJ2-7,TGCGCCAGCAGCCCCGTCCAGACAGGGTTGGGTCCCTACGAGCAGTACTTC,CASSPVQTGLGPYEQYF
-,TRBV6-5,once,TRBJ1-6,TGTGCCAGCAGCTCCGTCTCTTCACCCCTCCACTTT,CASSSVSSPLHF
-,TRBV19,-,TRBJ2-6,TGTGCCAGTAGTATAGTAGCCTCTGGGGCCAACGTCCTGACTTTC,CASSIVASGANVLTF
TRBD2,TRBV4-3,-,TRBJ2-1,TGCGCCAGCAGCCAAGGCGGGCTAGCGGGAGGGATTGAGCAGTTCTTC,CASSQGGLAGGIEQFF
-,TRBV5-1,once,TRBJ1-1,TGCGCCAGCAGCTTGTGGGCATACACTGAAGCTTTCTTT,CASSLWAYTEAFF
-,TRBV7-2,once,TRBJ2-7,TGTGCCAGCAGCTTAGATTTTTATCTCTACGAGCAGTACTTC,CASSLDFYLYEQYF
TRBD1,TRBV4-3,-,TRBJ1-2,TGCGCCAGCAGCCAAGTAGGACAGGCTAACTATGGCTACACCTTC,CASSQVGQANYGYTF
TRBD1,TRBV5-1,-,TRBJ2-7,TGCGCCAGCAGCCCACCTTCGGGACAGGTGTCCTACGAGCAGTACTTC,CASSPPSGQVSYEQYF
-,TRBV28,once,TRBJ1-5,TGTGCCCGACCAAAGCGTGGAGGGCCCTTTAGCAATCAGCCCCAGCATTTT,CARPKRGGPFSNQPQHF
TRBD1,TRBV5-6,-,TRBJ1-4,TGTGCCGGAACAGGGGGTAATGAAAAACTGTTTTTT,CAGTGGNEKLFF
-,TRBV19,many,TRBJ2-7,TGTGCCAGCTCCACGAGTACTTACTACGAGCAGTACTTC,CASSTSTYYEQYF
-,TRBV6-5,-,TRBJ1-5,TGTGCCAGCAGTGGGGCAGGGAACAATCAGCCCCAGCATTTT,CASSGAGNNQPQHF
TRBD1,TRBV6-1,few,TRBJ1-6,TGTGCCAGCAGGGACCCGGGACAGGGGGGTTCACCCCTCCACTTT,CASRDPGQGGSPLHF
TRBD1,TRBV15,-,TRBJ2-7,TGTGCCACCAGCAGGGGGACAGGGGTCTACTACGAGCAGTACTTC,CATSRGTGVYYEQYF
-,TRBV6-1,-,TRBJ1-6,TGTGCCAGCAGACGTCTAGATGGTAGATCACCCCTCCACTTT,CASRRLDGRSPLHF